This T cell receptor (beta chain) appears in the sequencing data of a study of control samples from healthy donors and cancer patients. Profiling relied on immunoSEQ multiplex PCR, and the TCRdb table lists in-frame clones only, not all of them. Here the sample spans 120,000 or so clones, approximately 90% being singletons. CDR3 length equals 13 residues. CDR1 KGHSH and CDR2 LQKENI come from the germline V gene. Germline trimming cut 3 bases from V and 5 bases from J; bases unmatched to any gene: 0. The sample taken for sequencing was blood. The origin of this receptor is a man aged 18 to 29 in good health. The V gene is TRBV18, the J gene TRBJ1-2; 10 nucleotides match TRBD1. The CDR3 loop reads CASSPGQGYGYTF. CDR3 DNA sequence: TGTGCCAGCTCACCGGGACAGGGGTATGGCTACACCTTC.